These T cell receptor beta chains were read from a single sample in a study of CD8+ T cells in alopecia areata. Sequencing was performed with immunoSEQ multiplex PCR; in TCRdb, only in-frame clones are kept and a portion is missing. This table has about 190,000 clones, 50% to 70% appearing once. The sample here was CD4+ T cells sorted from blood, taken at week 0. The receptors derive from a human donor with alopecia areata. The CDR3 runs from the conserved cysteine through the conserved F or W. D genes are given only for firm matches. Clone size is not always given. Where it is, it says once, few, many or a class for expanded clones.

d_call | j_call | v_call | clone_size | cdr3_aa | cdr3_nt
NA | TRBJ2-5 | TRBV5-1 | NA | CASSRDRKETQYF | TGCGCCAGCAGCCGCGACAGAAAAGAGACCCAGTACTTC
TRBD1 | TRBJ1-2 | TRBV9 | NA | CASSVGGQGNGYTF | TGTGCCAGCAGCGTAGGGGGACAGGGGAATGGCTACACCTTC
NA | TRBJ2-7 | TRBV7-2 | NA | CASSLASTAPEQYF | TGTGCCAGCAGCTTAGCGTCGACGGCGCCCGAGCAGTACTTC
TRBD2 | TRBJ2-5 | TRBV30 | NA | CAWDGTSGGVIQTQYF | TGTGCCTGGGATGGGACTAGCGGGGGAGTGATTCAGACCCAGTACTTC
NA | TRBJ2-1 | TRBV6-4 | NA | CASSAGGPGNEQFF | TGTGCCAGCAGTGCAGGGGGGCCGGGGAATGAGCAGTTCTTC
NA | TRBJ2-7 | TRBV25-1 | NA | CASSEGTPYEQYF | TGTGCCAGCAGTGAAGGAACCCCCTACGAGCAGTACTTC
TRBD1 | TRBJ1-5 | TRBV6-5 | NA | CASSYSRGQGQPQHF | TGTGCCAGCAGTTACAGCAGGGGGCAAGGTCAGCCCCAGCATTTT
NA | TRBJ1-2 | TRBV14 | NA | CASSRARLNYGYTF | TGTGCCAGCAGCCGGGCAAGGTTGAACTATGGCTACACCTTC
NA | TRBJ2-2 | TRBV30 | NA | CAWRVADPNTGELLF | TGTGCCTGGAGGGTAGCGGACCCGAACACCGGGGAGCTGCTTTTT
NA | TRBJ1-4 | TRBV30 | NA | CAWSQPGVDEKLFF | TGTGCCTGGAGTCAGCCAGGGGTGGATGAAAAACTGTTTTTT
TRBD1 | TRBJ1-1 | TRBV11-2 | NA | CASSWTGGTREAFF | TGTGCCAGCAGTTGGACAGGGGGCACGCGTGAAGCTTTCTTT
NA | TRBJ1-1 | TRBV29-1 | NA | CSVEGRATDREAFF | TGCAGCGTTGAAGGCAGGGCTACAGATCGGGAAGCTTTCTTT
TRBD1 | TRBJ1-2 | TRBV7-9 | few | CASSLGQGHGYTF | TGTGCCAGCAGCCTAGGACAGGGTCATGGCTACACCTTC
NA | TRBJ2-1 | TRBV14 | few | CASSQAISQGQFF | TGTGCCAGCAGCCAAGCGATATCACAGGGGCAGTTCTTC
NA | TRBJ1-1 | TRBV21-1 | NA | CASSRRGLDTEAFF | TGTGCCAGCAGCAGGAGGGGGCTGGACACTGAAGCTTTCTTT
TRBD2 | TRBJ2-7 | TRBV4-2 | NA | CASSQDLVAGAAYEQYF | TGTGCCAGCAGCCAAGATCTGGTAGCGGGGGCCGCCTACGAGCAGTACTTC
NA | TRBJ2-7 | TRBV29-1 | few | CSVAGTYEQYF | TGCAGCGTTGCCGGGACCTACGAGCAGTACTTC
NA | TRBJ2-5 | TRBV27 | few | CASSISGRETQYF | TGTGCCAGCAGCATTTCAGGGAGAGAGACCCAGTACTTC
NA | TRBJ1-1 | TRBV19 | NA | CASSTKMNTEAFF | TGTGCCAGTTCAACAAAGATGAACACTGAAGCTTTCTTT
TRBD1 | TRBJ1-1 | TRBV29-1 | NA | CSAHRGSEAFF | TGCAGCGCTCACAGGGGTAGTGAAGCTTTCTTT
TRBD1 | TRBJ2-7 | TRBV25-1 | NA | CASSVTGSYEQYF | TGTGCCAGCAGTGTGACAGGGAGCTACGAGCAGTACTTC
NA | TRBJ2-2 | TRBV7-9 | NA | CASSLLGNTGELFF | TGTGCCAGCAGCTTACTGGGCAACACCGGGGAGCTGTTTTTT
NA | TRBJ2-1 | TRBV19 | NA | CASRTLFVAGAPYNEQFF | TGTGCCAGTAGAACCCTTTTCGTCGCGGGGGCCCCCTACAATGAGCAGTTCTTC
TRBD1 | TRBJ2-3 | TRBV2 | NA | CASSDRGKSDTQYF | TGTGCCAGCAGTGACAGGGGGAAGTCAGATACGCAGTATTTT
TRBD1 | TRBJ2-5 | TRBV13 | NA | CASTQGAQETQYF | TGTGCCAGCACACAGGGGGCCCAAGAGACCCAGTACTTC
TRBD1 | TRBJ1-2 | TRBV5-1 | NA | CASSPPSVPGQGTQSGYTF | TGCGCCAGCAGCCCGCCATCCGTCCCGGGACAGGGAACCCAGAGTGGCTACACCTTC
NA | TRBJ1-6 | TRBV5-1 | NA | CASSSTGRTVHSPLHF | TGCGCCAGCAGCTCGACGGGACGAACTGTACATTCACCCCTCCACTTT
NA | TRBJ2-4 | TRBV30 | NA | CAWSPPFVGQTKNIQYF | TGTGCCTGGAGTCCACCCTTCGTAGGACAAACCAAAAACATTCAGTACTTC
NA | TRBJ1-2 | TRBV15 | few | CATSREGIAYGYTF | TGTGCCACCAGCAGAGAGGGTATCGCCTATGGCTACACCTTC
TRBD2 | TRBJ2-5 | TRBV29-1 | NA | CSVGRPGGETQYF | TGCAGCGTAGGCCGGCCGGGGGGAGAGACCCAGTACTTC